The source of this T cell receptor beta chain is a study of cytomegalovirus exposure and HLA in healthy donors. Overall study context: Later analysis reported that the roughly 120 validation repertoires shared the platform of the roughly 670 first-cohort repertoires. Overall study results and limits: Cytomegalovirus association was listed for approximately 150 TCR beta chains.

Germline lookup yields CDR1 LGHNA and CDR2 YSLEER. V was pared by 3 bases and J by 4 bases, with 18 bases between. The CDR3 spans 16 residues. Comments on this clone: Its antigen remains unidentified.

The table came from immunoSEQ multiplex PCR; TCRdb's copy has only in-frame clones and leaves some out. The sample contains about 240,000 clones, around nine tenths of which appear only once. The V call is TRBV4-3, the J call TRBJ1-1; a possible D gene is TRBD1 (5 bases). The sequence came from a young man in good health and CMV-seronegative. The material sequenced was PBMCs. The CDR3 DNA follows: TGCGCCAGCAGCCACCCAAAACAGGTCGTGGCCACTGAAGCTTTCTTT. Translating gives CASSHPKQVVATEAFF.